This T cell receptor (beta chain) was found in a study of T cell repertoires in cytomegalovirus infection. Germline V gene data show CDR1 as MNHEY and CDR2 as SMNVEV (reference sequence). This CDR3 region has 13 residues. Trimming shortened V by 5 bases and J by 4 bases, and 11 bases separated the two germline ends. TCRdb re-called the reads with MiXCR, one entry per CDR3 protein. Here the sample spans around 340,000 distinct CDR3 sequences, almost 30% being singletons. On this clonotype: What it binds is not known.

This receptor was taken from a human donor in good health (CMV status not recorded). Some clones in this sample may be carry-over from other donors' samples. The V gene is TRBV27, the J gene TRBJ1-2; D may be TRBD1 (6 bases). Sequences were derived from cultured PBMCs, sampled from culture after CMV antigen stimulation. CDR3 in amino acids: CASSPQGIYGYTF. DNA for the CDR3: TGTGCCAGCAGTCCACAGGGTATCTATGGCTACACCTTC.